This T cell receptor (beta chain) was captured in a study of T cell responses to AZD1222 COVID-19 vaccine. Across the study: Pooled in the analysis were second doses at about 4 or about 12 weeks.

The CDR3 is 16 residues long. Trimming left V 1 base short and J 1 base short, with 13 bases between. Germline CDR1 reads SGHTA; CDR2 reads FQGNSA. The repertoire was sequenced with immunoSEQ multiplex PCR; TCRdb's copy has only in-frame clones and lacks some. This table has some 130,000 clones, around 84% appearing once. Study-wide results and caveats: Dominant CD4 TCR responses targeted spike regions 160-218 and 743-854. White British people made up most donors, females outnumbered males, and clonal diversity was possibly underestimated. Increased Spike-specific TCR breadth and depth were observed after two AZD1222 doses.

Comments on this clone: No antigen is known for it.

The sequence was obtained from an adult in good health. The starting material was peripheral blood, obtained on day 0 of AZD1222 vaccination. The rearrangement joins TRBV7-2 to TRBJ2-5, with D maybe TRBD2 (6 bases). CDR3 sequence reads: CASSLGSGVGQETQYF. CDR3 bases: TGTGCCAGCAGCTTAGGTAGCGGAGTGGGCCAAGAGACCCAGTACTTC.